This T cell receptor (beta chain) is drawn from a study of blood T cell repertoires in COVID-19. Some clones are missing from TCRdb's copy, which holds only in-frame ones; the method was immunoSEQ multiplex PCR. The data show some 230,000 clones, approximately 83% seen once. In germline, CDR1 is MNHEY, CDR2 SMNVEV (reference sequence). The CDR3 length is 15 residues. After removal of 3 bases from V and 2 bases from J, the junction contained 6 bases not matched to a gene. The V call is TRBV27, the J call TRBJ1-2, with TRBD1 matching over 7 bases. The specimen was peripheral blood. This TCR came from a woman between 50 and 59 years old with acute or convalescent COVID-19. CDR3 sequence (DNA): TGTGCCAGCAGTTTCCGAGGGGGCCCAAACTATGGCTACACCTTC. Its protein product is CASSFRGGPNYGYTF.